This TCR beta chain was obtained from a study of CD8+ T cells in alopecia areata. The treatment is: oral pan-JAK inhibitor, 5-10 mg twice daily. As the sequencing template, cDNA was produced by extracting RNA and reverse transcribing it. Profiled with immunoSEQ multiplex PCR; TCRdb holds only in-frame clones, not every one. The table includes hundreds of thousands of clones, roughly 63% detected once. A remark on this clone: Its antigen is still unknown.

The CDR3 runs 15 residues. Trimming removed 4 bases from V and 1 base from J; junction bases left unmatched: 0. Germline V gene sequence: CDR1 SNHLY, CDR2 FYNNEI. Study results and caveats: Clonality in lesional scalp, especially alopecia totalis/universalis, exceeded that of normal scalp. In blood and scalp, many expanded lesional clones persisted during tofacitinib.

The source of this sequence is a human donor with alopecia areata. The sample was CD4+ T cells sorted from blood, taken around week 54, from a patient treated with tofacitinib. This rearrangement joins TRBV2 to TRBJ2-5; TRBD2 matches at 13 bases. The CDR3 DNA reads as TGTGCCAGCAGTGGACTAGCGGGGGGCCAAGAGACCCAGTACTTC. Amino acids: CASSGLAGGQETQYF.